This T cell receptor (beta chain) was profiled in a study of human T cells and chemical hapten exposure. General study findings and limits: A positive correlation with patch test score was found for PT1 expanded TCR counts.

TCRdb reprocessed the RACE reads with MiXCR, giving one entry per CDR3 protein. Among roughly 100,000 distinct CDR3 sequences listed, about 12% were seen once. The sample's time point: pre-sensitization, week 0. Documented treatment: therapeutic diphenylcyclopropenone sensitization with weekly scalp DPC. This clonotype has at least ten counts. No antigen is known for it. The germline V and J ends were trimmed by 3 bases and 5 bases, with 16 bases remaining between them. Germline assignment: CDR1 KGHSH and CDR2 LQKENI. CDR3 length: 15 residues. The TCR sequence derives from a woman in her 50s with alopecia areata. Some clones in this sample may be carry-over from other donors' samples. The starting material was whole blood, obtained in connection with sensitization to the hapten diphenylcyclopropenone (DPC). The V and J genes are TRBV18 and TRBJ1-2, with D perhaps matching TRBD1 (6 bases). The chain's CDR3 is CASSPGQGNGYGYTF. In DNA, the CDR3 is TGTGCCAGCTCACCGGGTCAGGGGAATGGATATGGCTACACCTTC.